One and the same sample provided the 30 T cell receptor beta chains below, sequenced in a study of blood T cell repertoires in COVID-19 (dated by TCRdb to between 2020 and 2021). Library preparation employed the immunoSEQ multiplex PCR assay. The immuneACCESS repertoire file appears here via TCRdb, limited to in-frame rearrangements. These files lack a portion of the clones; in checked studies, under half of the deficit traces to unresolved V genes, and the cause of the others is not known. Here the sample has roughly 200,000 clones; about 88% occur a single time. The ten largest clones take up 2.6% of the sample. Sequenced material: PBMCs or T cells enriched from blood (not recorded which). The receptor set was obtained from a woman aged 25 to 45 who had recovered from COVID-19.

V usage is TRBV2 and J usage is TRBJ1-2; weak D call: TRBD1 (5 bases). This CDR3 has 15 amino acids. Germline CDR1 reads SNHLY; CDR2 reads FYNNEI. Trimming cost V 2 bases and J 2 bases, with 12 bases left between them. The CDR3 region has the DNA TGTGCCAGCAGTGAAAAGGTCAGGGCCAACTATGGCTACACCTTC. Amino acid sequence: CASSEKVRANYGYTF.

This chain joins TRBV7-2 and TRBJ2-1; 8 bases are shared with TRBD2. Trimming removed 0 bases from V and 7 bases from J; junction bases left unmatched: 8. The germline V gene encodes CDR1 SGHTA and CDR2 FQGNSA. The CDR3 sequence is 16 residues long. CDR3 DNA sequence: TGTGCCAGCAGCTTAGCGCTGGGGCGGGGGGTTAATGAGCAGTTCTTC. It yields the protein CASSLALGRGVNEQFF.

This chain joins TRBV7-9 and TRBJ1-5; 11 nucleotides align to TRBD1. The CDR3 sequence is 15 residues long. Germline V gene lookup returns CDR1 SEHNR and CDR2 FQNEAQ (reference sequence). V lost 5 bases and J lost 4; bases outside the gene matches: 4. The CDR3, as DNA: TGTGCCAGCAGCGAGGGGACAGGGGGTAATCAGCCCCAGCATTTT. It encodes CASSEGTGGNQPQHF.

This chain connects TRBV5-1 to TRBJ2-6, with D maybe TRBD2 (6 bases). Trimming removed 9 bases at V and 4 bases at J, with 11 bases between. Germline V gene lookup returns CDR1 SGHRS and CDR2 YFSETQ. There are 13 residues in the CDR3. CDR3 in amino acids: CAIRGTGANVLTF. The CDR3 region has the DNA TGCGCCATACGGGGGACGGGGGCCAACGTCCTGACTTTC.

V usage is TRBV5-6 and J usage is TRBJ2-7; 11 nucleotides match TRBD2. Germline V CDR1 and CDR2: SGHDT, YYEEEE. With V trimmed by 5 bases and J by 3 bases, 4 bases remained unmatched. The CDR3 covers 14 residues. Written as DNA, the CDR3 is TGTGCCAGCAGTTCGGGACTAGCGGACTACGAGCAGTACTTC. Protein product: CASSSGLADYEQYF.

As DNA, the CDR3 is TGTGCCAGCAGTGAAGGACAGGTCCCCAATCAGCCCCAGCATTTT. Translating it yields CASSEGQVPNQPQHF. The chain links TRBV6-1 to TRBJ1-5, with D maybe TRBD1 (6 bases). Germline CDR1 and CDR2: MNHNS and SASEGT. The length of the CDR3 is 15 residues. V was trimmed by 1 base and J by 3 bases, leaving 10 bases between them.

The rearrangement joins TRBV15 to TRBJ1-4; the D is unclear. The CDR3 spans 15 residues. V was trimmed by 4 bases and J by 8 bases, leaving 17 bases between them. CDR1 and CDR2 from the germline V gene are LNHNV and YYDKDF (reference sequence). The CDR3 sequence: CATSTLDRTGEKLFF. CDR3 DNA sequence: TGTGCCACCAGCACACTCGATAGGACGGGAGAAAAACTGTTTTTT.

The rearrangement uses TRBV27 and TRBJ2-3, with D perhaps matching TRBD1 (6 bases). This CDR3 is 16 amino acids long. The V gene lost 10 bases and the J gene lost 0 bases, with 20 bases spanning the gap. The germline CDR1 and CDR2 sequences are MNHEY and SMNVEV (reference sequence). The CDR3 region is CATLPLAGASTDTQYF. CDR3 DNA: TGTGCCACCTTACCTTTGGCAGGGGCTAGCACAGATACGCAGTATTTT.

This chain joins TRBV5-4 and TRBJ2-7; D unresolved. The V gene's germline CDR1 is SGHNT and CDR2 YYREEE (reference sequence). Trimming stripped 2 bases from V and 4 bases from J, with 7 bases between. This CDR3 comprises 12 residues. CDR3 bases: TGTGCCAGCAGCTTTCCCGGTTACGAGCAGTACTTC. As protein: CASSFPGYEQYF.

This clone was recorded only once. The chain couples TRBV7-7 to TRBJ1-4; D possibly corresponds to TRBD1 (6 bases). The germline V and J ends were trimmed by 5 bases and 4 bases, with 14 bases remaining between them. CDR1 SSHAT and CDR2 FNYEAQ come from the germline V gene (reference sequence). The CDR3 is 15 residues long. CDR3 sequence (DNA): TGTGCCAGCAGCAGATACGCAGGGGATAATGAAAAACTGTTTTTT. Its protein is CASSRYAGDNEKLFF.

The V call is TRBV7-6, the J call TRBJ2-7, with a weak D call TRBD2 (7 bases). Germline V gives CDR1 SGHVS, CDR2 FNYEAQ. V was trimmed by 5 bases and J by 7 bases, leaving 18 bases between them. The CDR3 consists of 14 residues. The CDR3 nucleotides read TGTGCCAGCAGCCCCAGAGGGGGGGCGGGTGAGCAGTACTTC. Protein sequence: CASSPRGGAGEQYF.

The rearrangement joins TRBV5-6 to TRBJ1-1; TRBD1 might be the D (5 bases). Trimming pared 0 bases from V and 1 base from J, leaving 13 bases between. Per germline, CDR1 SGHDT and CDR2 YYEEEE. The CDR3 loop spans 16 amino acids. The CDR3 nucleotides are TGTGCCAGCAGCTTGGTAGGGGTAATCGGGAACACTGAAGCTTTCTTT. As protein: CASSLVGVIGNTEAFF.

The rearrangement links TRBV7-9 to TRBJ1-2, with 10 bases lining up with TRBD1. V dropped 7 bases and J dropped 0; count of bases not matched to a gene: 11. Germline loops: CDR1 SEHNR, CDR2 FQNEAQ (reference sequence). The CDR3 consists of 17 residues. The CDR3 sequence: CASTLNRDRGSNYGYTF. The CDR3 coding sequence is TGTGCCAGCACCCTCAACCGGGACAGGGGTTCTAACTATGGCTACACCTTC.

In its sample, this clone was seen a few times. The chain recombines TRBV4-2 with TRBJ2-6; D perhaps matches TRBD1 (6 bases). The germline CDR1 and CDR2 sequences are LGHNA and YNFKEQ. Trimming removed 0 bases at V and 0 bases at J, with 12 bases between. The CDR3 runs 18 residues. The CDR3 region has the DNA TGTGCCAGCAGCCAAGATACAGGGTCCTTCTCTGGGGCCAACGTCCTGACTTTC. Protein: CASSQDTGSFSGANVLTF.

This clone appeared a few times. The chain combines TRBV5-4 with TRBJ1-5; 7 bases fit TRBD1. This CDR3 has 17 residues. Germline V gene sequence: CDR1 SGHNT, CDR2 YYREEE (reference sequence). With V trimmed by 1 base and J by 5 bases, 12 bases remained unmatched. As DNA, the CDR3 is TGTGCCAGCAGCTTGAATTTAAGGAGGGGGCCATATCAGCCCCAGCATTTT. Protein: CASSLNLRRGPYQPQHF.

The rearrangement links TRBV4-3 to TRBJ1-2; weak D call: TRBD1 (5 bases). V lost 0 bases to trimming and J lost 10 bases, with 18 bases between them. Per the germline V gene, CDR1 is LGHNA and CDR2 is YSLEER. There are 15 residues in the CDR3. The CDR3 here is CASSQDLSGDIFYTF. For the CDR3, the DNA is TGCGCCAGCAGCCAAGATTTGTCGGGGGATATCTTCTACACCTTC.

This chain joins TRBV3-1 (or the pseudogene TRBV3-2) and TRBJ2-7, with a tentative D call TRBD2 (5 bases). The germline V gene encodes CDR1 LGHDT and CDR2 YNNKEL (reference sequence). Trimming shortened V by 3 bases and J by 6 bases, and 6 bases separated the two germline ends. The CDR3 runs to 11 residues. CDR3 DNA: TGTGCCAGCAGCCACACTAGCGAGCAGTACTTC. Its protein is CASSHTSEQYF.

DNA of the CDR3: TGTGCCAGCAGCGCAGGGACTGAAGCTTTCTTT. As protein: CASSAGTEAFF. This rearrangement joins TRBV7-3 to TRBJ1-1; perhaps TRBD1 as D (5 bases). The length of the CDR3 is 11 residues. Germline CDR1 and CDR2: SGHTA and FQGTGA. V was clipped by 5 bases and J by 5 bases, with 6 bases between them.

The chain is built from TRBV7-3 and TRBJ2-3, with 8 positions matching TRBD1. Trimming took 5 bases from V and 0 from J; bases not matched to a gene: 4. CDR3 length: 15 residues. Germline assignment: CDR1 SGHTA and CDR2 FQGTGA. The CDR3 region has the DNA TGTGCCAGCAGCACTAACAGGGGGAGCACAGATACGCAGTATTTT. Residues: CASSTNRGSTDTQYF.

The chain uses TRBV3-1 (or the pseudogene TRBV3-2) and TRBJ1-5, with 7 bases matching TRBD1. The CDR3 runs to 15 residues. Germline V gene sequence: CDR1 LGHDT, CDR2 YNNKEL (reference sequence). Trimming took 2 bases from V and 9 from J; bases not matched to a gene: 10. The CDR3 is CASSQFLAGGAPQHF. In DNA form, the CDR3 reads TGTGCCAGCAGCCAATTTTTGGCAGGGGGTGCGCCCCAGCATTTT.

This chain connects TRBV19 to TRBJ1-1, with D possibly matching TRBD1 (5 bases). The CDR3 totals 16 residues. Per germline, CDR1 LNHDA and CDR2 SQIVND (reference sequence). With 3 bases removed from V and 1 base from J, the gap between germline ends came to 15 bases. The DNA of the CDR3 is TGTGCCAGTAGTATCCAGGGTCTAAGCCCGAACACTGAAGCTTTCTTT. It encodes CASSIQGLSPNTEAFF.

CDR3 amino acids: CASSQGTDREVGYTF. CDR3 DNA sequence: TGCGCCAGCAGCCAAGGGACGGACAGGGAGGTTGGCTACACCTTC. The chain uses TRBV4-1 and TRBJ1-2, with 8 positions matching TRBD1. V was pared by 1 base and J by 7 bases, with 8 bases of the junction left unmatched. Germline V lookup: CDR1 MGHRA, CDR2 YSYEKL. This CDR3 spans 15 amino acids.

This chain joins TRBV4-3 and TRBJ1-5; D not certain. Germline V gene data show CDR1 as LGHNA and CDR2 as YSLEER. V lost 0 bases, J lost 3 bases, and 6 bases lay in between. The CDR3 contains 14 residues. CDR3 sequence: CASSQDGLNQPQHF. In DNA, the CDR3 is TGCGCCAGCAGCCAAGACGGACTCAATCAGCCCCAGCATTTT.

The gene calls are TRBV9 and TRBJ1-1, with 8 bases aligning to TRBD1. Trimming at V came to 0 bases and at J to 5 bases, leaving 6 bases not matched to a gene. The CDR3 runs 15 residues. CDR1 SGDLS and CDR2 YYNGEE come from the germline V gene. The CDR3 DNA reads as TGTGCCAGCAGCGTAGACGGGACAGGAGAGACTGAAGCTTTCTTT. Its translation is CASSVDGTGETEAFF.

J is TRBJ1-3 and V is TRBV15; a weak D match, TRBD1 (5 bases). This CDR3 is built from 14 residues. The V and J ends lost 2 bases and 2 bases respectively, with 7 bases between them. Germline V gene lookup returns CDR1 LNHNV and CDR2 YYDKDF (reference sequence). CDR3 nucleotides: TGTGCCACCAGCAGAAGGGGAACTGGAAACACCATATATTTT. This gives the protein CATSRRGTGNTIYF.

The rearrangement uses TRBV6-2 or TRBV6-3 and TRBJ2-7; 7 positions agree with TRBD1. J was trimmed by 4 bases and V by 4 bases; bases with no gene match: 13. Germline lookup yields CDR1 MNHEY and CDR2 SVGEGT. The CDR3 contains 16 residues. In nucleotides, the CDR3 is TGTGCCAGCAGTTCGACGTTGGGACAGTTTCCGTACGAGCAGTACTTC. Its protein product is CASSSTLGQFPYEQYF.

The chain employs TRBV24-1 and TRBJ2-3; D is unresolved. Germline V lookup: CDR1 KGHDR, CDR2 SFDVKD. V lost 1 base to trimming and J lost 6 bases, with 7 bases between them. The CDR3 consists of 13 residues. CDR3 loop: CATSDLSSDTQYF. The CDR3 DNA sequence: TGTGCCACCAGTGATTTATCCTCGGATACGCAGTATTTT.

The chain couples TRBV7-3 to TRBJ2-3; TRBD2 is a possible D gene (6 bases). The CDR3 sequence is 15 residues long. Germline lookup yields CDR1 SGHTA and CDR2 FQGTGA. V lost 1 base, J lost 3 bases, and 11 bases lay in between. The CDR3 reads CASSLSGARTDTQYF. The CDR3 DNA is TGTGCCAGCAGCTTAAGCGGGGCTCGGACAGATACGCAGTATTTT.

V usage is TRBV5-1 and J usage is TRBJ2-7; no clear D gene. Trimming left V 0 bases short and J 4 bases short, with 5 bases between. Germline V gene lookup returns CDR1 SGHRS and CDR2 YFSETQ. The CDR3 spans 12 residues. CDR3 sequence (DNA): TGCGCCAGCAGCTTGGATCAGTACGAGCAGTACTTC. It translates to CASSLDQYEQYF.

This chain uses TRBV27 with TRBJ1-2; weak D call: TRBD1 (5 bases). CDR1 and CDR2 from the germline V gene are MNHEY and SMNVEV (reference sequence). Between the trimmed V and J ends, which lost 3 bases and 0 bases, there was a span of 5 bases. CDR3 size: 13 residues. The CDR3 loop is CASSLTANYGYTF. The CDR3 nucleotides are TGTGCCAGCAGTTTGACAGCTAACTATGGCTACACCTTC.